This T cell receptor beta chain comes out of a study of CD8 T cells in ankylosing spondylitis. Trimming cost V 4 bases and J 2 bases, with 11 bases left between them. The CDR3 is made up of 14 amino acids. Germline V gene sequence: CDR1 MGHRA, CDR2 YSYEKL. Overall study findings and caveats: There was a TCR beta motif, made of several highly homologous variants, that appeared characteristic of ankylosing spondylitis blood. Disease-linked clones reportedly concentrated significantly in matched ankylosing spondylitis synovial fluid. Certain motif variants had earlier appeared in reactive arthritis synovial fluid and blood. The authors found the disease-linked clones to be CD8+ and relatively rare in peripheral blood.

With respect to this clonotype: Its antigen is not identified.

TCRdb reprocessed the 5' RACE reads with MiXCR, giving one entry per CDR3 protein. The sample holds about 540,000 distinct CDR3 sequences, roughly 13% seen once. The sequencing sample was made of blood, either unsorted or a sorted T cell fraction (not recorded which). The receptor was derived from a male donor with ankylosing spondylitis. V and J are TRBV4-1 and TRBJ1-2; a weak D match, TRBD1 (6 bases). CDR3 region: CASSLRDNNYGYTF. The CDR3 coding sequence is TGCGCCAGCAGCCTCCGGGACAACAACTATGGCTACACCTTC.